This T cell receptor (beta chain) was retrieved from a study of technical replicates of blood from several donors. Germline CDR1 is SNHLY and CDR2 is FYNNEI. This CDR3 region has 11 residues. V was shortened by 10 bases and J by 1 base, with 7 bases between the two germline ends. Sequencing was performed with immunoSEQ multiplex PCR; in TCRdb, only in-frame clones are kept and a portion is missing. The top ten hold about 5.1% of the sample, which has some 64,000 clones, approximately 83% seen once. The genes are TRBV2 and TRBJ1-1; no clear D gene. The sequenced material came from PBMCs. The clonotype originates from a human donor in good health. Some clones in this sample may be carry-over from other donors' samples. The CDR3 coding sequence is TGTGCCAATGTCCGGAACACTGAAGCTTTCTTT. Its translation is CANVRNTEAFF.